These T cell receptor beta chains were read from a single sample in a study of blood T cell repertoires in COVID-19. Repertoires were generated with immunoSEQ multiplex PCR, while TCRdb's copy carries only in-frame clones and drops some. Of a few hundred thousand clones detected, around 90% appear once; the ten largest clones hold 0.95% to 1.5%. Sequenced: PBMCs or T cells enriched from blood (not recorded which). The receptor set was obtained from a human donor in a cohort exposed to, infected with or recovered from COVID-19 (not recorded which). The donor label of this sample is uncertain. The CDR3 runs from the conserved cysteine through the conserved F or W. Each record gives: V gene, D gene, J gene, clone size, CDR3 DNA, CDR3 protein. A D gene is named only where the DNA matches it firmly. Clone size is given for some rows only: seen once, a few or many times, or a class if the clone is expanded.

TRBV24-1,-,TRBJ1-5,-,TGTGCCACCAGTGATTTAGCGGGGGGGGAGGGCAATCAGCCCCAGCATTTT,CATSDLAGGEGNQPQHF
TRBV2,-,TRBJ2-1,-,TGTGCCGGAGGGACCTACAATGAGCAGTTCTTC,CAGGTYNEQFF
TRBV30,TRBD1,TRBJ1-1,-,TGTGCCTGGAGTCCAGGGGGCACTGAAGCTTTCTTT,CAWSPGGTEAFF
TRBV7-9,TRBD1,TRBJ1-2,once,TGTGCCAGCAGCTCCCTCTTAGACAGGGGGCCCTATGGCTACACCTTC,CASSSLLDRGPYGYTF
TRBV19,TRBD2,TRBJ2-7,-,TGTGCCAGTAGTAACGCGGGACTAGCGGGGGGCGGACCTACCTACGAGCAGTACTTC,CASSNAGLAGGGPTYEQYF
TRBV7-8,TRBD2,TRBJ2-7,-,TGTGCCAGCAGCCCCGAGCGGGGCCGACAGCTCGAGCAGTACTTC,CASSPERGRQLEQYF
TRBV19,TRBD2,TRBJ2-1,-,TGTGCCATTTCAAGCGGGGAGAATGAGCAGTTCTTC,CAISSGENEQFF
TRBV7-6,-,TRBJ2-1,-,TGTGCCAGCAGCTTGGGTGGAACAGACAATGAGCAGTTCTTC,CASSLGGTDNEQFF
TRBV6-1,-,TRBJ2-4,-,TGTGCCAGCAGTGAGATTAGGGGCCCCATGGACATTCAGTACTTC,CASSEIRGPMDIQYF
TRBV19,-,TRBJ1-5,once,TGTGCCAGTAGTATATCGACAGTTAGCAATCAGCCCCAGCATTTT,CASSISTVSNQPQHF
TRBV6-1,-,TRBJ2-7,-,TGTGCCAGCAGTGATCCCCGGGTGACTGGGTCCTACGAGCAGTACTTC,CASSDPRVTGSYEQYF
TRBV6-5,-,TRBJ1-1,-,TGTGCCAGCAGTCGGGGGGGCACTGAAGCTTTCTTT,CASSRGGTEAFF
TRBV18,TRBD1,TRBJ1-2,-,TGTGCCAGCTCACTGTCCGACAGGGGCCCCCATAACTATGGCTACACCTTC,CASSLSDRGPHNYGYTF
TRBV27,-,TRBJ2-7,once,TGTGCCAGCAGTTTATCGGACCCCGAGGGCTACGAGCAGTACTTC,CASSLSDPEGYEQYF
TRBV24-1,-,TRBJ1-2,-,TGTGCCACCAGTGATTCAGTTACCCGTGGCTACACCTTC,CATSDSVTRGYTF
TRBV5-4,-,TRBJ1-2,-,TGTGCCAGCAGCTTGCCGGCCCGAGGGTCTAACTATGGCTACACCTTC,CASSLPARGSNYGYTF
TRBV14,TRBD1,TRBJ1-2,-,TGTGCCAGCAGCCCGGTTAGGGGGCGCCTTCTTGGCTACACCTTC,CASSPVRGRLLGYTF
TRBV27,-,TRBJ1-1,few,TGTGCCAGCGGGGGGACCACCCCGGACACTGAAGCTTTCTTT,CASGGTTPDTEAFF
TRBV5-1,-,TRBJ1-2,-,TGCGCCAGCAGCTTGGCGGGAAGGAGCGGCTACACCTTC,CASSLAGRSGYTF
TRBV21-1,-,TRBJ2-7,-,TGTGCCAGCAGCAAAGTAAGGGGTTTTGCCTACGAGCAGTACTTC,CASSKVRGFAYEQYF
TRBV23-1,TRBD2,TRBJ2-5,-,TGCGCCAGCAGTCTCGGTAGCGGGGCTGGGGAGACCCAGTACTTC,CASSLGSGAGETQYF
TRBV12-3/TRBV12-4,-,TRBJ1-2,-,TGTGCCAGCAGTAGAAGGACAGACTATGGCTACACCTTC,CASSRRTDYGYTF
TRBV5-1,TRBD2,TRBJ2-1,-,TGCGCCAGCGTACTAGCGGGGGGTGAGGAGCAGTTCTTC,CASVLAGGEEQFF
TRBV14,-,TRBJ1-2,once,TGTGCCAGCTCGCCCTTGCAGGGGAGTAAAGGGCTCTATGGCTACACCTTC,CASSPLQGSKGLYGYTF
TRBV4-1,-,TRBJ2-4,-,TGCGCCAGCAGCCAGCCCCTTTCGGCTCACAGGGTCAAAAACATTCAGTACTTC,CASSQPLSAHRVKNIQYF
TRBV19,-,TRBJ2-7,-,TGTGCCAGTAGTCAGGGGGGCCCGTCCTACGAGCAGTACTTC,CASSQGGPSYEQYF
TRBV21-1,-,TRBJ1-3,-,TGTGCCAGCAGCAAAGACCGGGGGGCTAATGGAAACACCATATATTTT,CASSKDRGANGNTIYF
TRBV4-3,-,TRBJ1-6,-,TGCGCCAGCAGCCAAGGCCGGCCGGGGGATAGGTCCTATAATTCACCCCTCCACTTT,CASSQGRPGDRSYNSPLHF
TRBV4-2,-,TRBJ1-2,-,TGTGCCAGCAGCCAGTTGGAGAACTATGGCTACACCTTC,CASSQLENYGYTF
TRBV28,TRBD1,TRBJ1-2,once,TGTGCCAGCAGAGGACAGGCCGGGGGCTACACCTTC,CASRGQAGGYTF
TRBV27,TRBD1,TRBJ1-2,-,TGTGCCAGCAGTCCACTAACCCCCCACAGGGGTAGCTATGGCTACACCTTC,CASSPLTPHRGSYGYTF
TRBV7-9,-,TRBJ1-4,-,TGTGCCAGCAGCTTCAAGGGGTCCCGTGAAAAACTGTTTTTT,CASSFKGSREKLFF
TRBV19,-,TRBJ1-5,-,TGTGCCAGTAGCCGACTTAATCAGCCCCAGCATTTT,CASSRLNQPQHF
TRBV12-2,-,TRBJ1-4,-,TGTGCAAGTCGCGCACAGGGGTGGAGTGAAAAACTGTTTTTT,CASRAQGWSEKLFF
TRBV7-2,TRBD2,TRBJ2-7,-,TGTGCCAGCAGCTTTCAGGCTAGCGGGGGGGACTACGAGCAGTACTTC,CASSFQASGGDYEQYF
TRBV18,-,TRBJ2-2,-,TGTGCCAGCTCACCGGTAGGAGGAGGATCCGGGGAGCTGTTTTTT,CASSPVGGGSGELFF
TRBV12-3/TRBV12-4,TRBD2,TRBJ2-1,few,TGTGCCAGCAGTTTAGCGCGGGAGCGAGAGCAGTTCTTC,CASSLAREREQFF
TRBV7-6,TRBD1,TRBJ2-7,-,TGTGCCAGCAGCTTAGCGACGGGACAGGGGGCATACGAGCAGTACTTC,CASSLATGQGAYEQYF
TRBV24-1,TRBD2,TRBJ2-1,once,TGTGCCACCAGTGACTCGGGACTAGCGGGGGGCCGGGACAATGAGCAGTTCTTC,CATSDSGLAGGRDNEQFF
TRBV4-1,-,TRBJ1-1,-,TGCGCCAGCAGCCCTGGCCAGAACACTGAAGCTTTCTTT,CASSPGQNTEAFF
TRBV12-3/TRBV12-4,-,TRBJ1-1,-,TGTGCCAGCGGTTCAGGGGCGCATGCTGAAGCTTTCTTT,CASGSGAHAEAFF
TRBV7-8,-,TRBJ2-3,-,TGTGCCAGCAGCGCCTCGGGACTCTCCTTACCTGGAACTAGCACAGATACGCAGTATTTT,CASSASGLSLPGTSTDTQYF
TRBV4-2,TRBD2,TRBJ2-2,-,TGTGCCAGCAGCCAAGCCCCGGGACTAGCGGGGGGGCACACCGGGGAGCTGTTTTTT,CASSQAPGLAGGHTGELFF
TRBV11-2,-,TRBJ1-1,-,TGTGCCAGCAGCTTAGATCATGGCGAAGCTTTCTTT,CASSLDHGEAFF
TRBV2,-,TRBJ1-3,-,TGTGCCAGCAGTTTGATGGGGGCCGGAAACACCATATATTTT,CASSLMGAGNTIYF